This TCR beta chain was documented in a study of blood T cell repertoires in COVID-19. Sequencing used immunoSEQ multiplex PCR; TCRdb keeps in-frame clones, though not all of them. This table holds about 310,000 clones, about 87% found once. Germline V lookup: CDR1 SGHRS, CDR2 YFSETQ. The CDR3 has 16 amino acids. The V and J ends lost 0 bases and 8 bases, in that order; junction bases with no gene match: 5. The sample consisted of peripheral blood. This receptor was taken from a man in his 70s with acute or convalescent COVID-19. V usage is TRBV5-1 and J usage is TRBJ2-4; 13 bases map to TRBD2. The CDR3: CASSLGLAGGKDIQYF. As DNA, the CDR3 is TGCGCCAGCAGCTTGGGACTAGCGGGAGGAAAGGACATTCAGTACTTC.